This T cell receptor beta chain came from a study of blood T cell repertoires in COVID-19. Study context: Whether acute or convalescent, the COVID-19 samples came from the United States, Italy and Spain. In each case, the material was cDNA or gDNA derived from T cells, B-cell-depleted T cells, or PBMCs.

Original handling: Reference gene primers were amplified, and this amplification served to estimate nucleated cell counts. Repertoires were generated with immunoSEQ multiplex PCR, while TCRdb's copy carries only in-frame clones and drops some. V, J and clone size are those of that table, while D and trimming were read from the DNA. The table has under 150,000 clones, approximately 87% seen once. Germline V gene data show CDR1 as SEHNR and CDR2 as FQNEAQ (reference sequence). This CDR3 is built from 15 residues. V was trimmed by 0 bases and J by 1 base, leaving 8 bases between them. The TCR sequence derives from a man aged 30 to 39 with acute or convalescent COVID-19. The rearrangement joins TRBV7-9 to TRBJ2-3; maybe TRBD1 (6 bases). Sequenced sample: peripheral blood. The CDR3: CASSLAGARTDTQYF. CDR3 DNA sequence: TGTGCCAGCAGCTTAGCGGGGGCCCGCACAGATACGCAGTATTTT.